This TCR beta chain was retrieved from a study of blood T cells in healthy people across ages. The second PCR ran roughly 7 to 12 cycles with a sample-barcoded 5' primer and J-beta primers. TCRdb fed the 5' RACE reads into MiXCR, producing one record per CDR3 protein. There are fewer than 900,000 distinct CDR3 sequences in the sample; 40% to 45% occur only once, and approximately 22% lies in the top ten. Each donor's blood draw was ten milliliters of peripheral blood. This clonotype was observed many times. The CDR3 consists of 14 residues. V was clipped by 4 bases and J by 0 bases; unmatched bases: 6. The germline gives CDR1 DFQATT, CDR2 SNEGSKA (reference sequence).

The source material was blood. The rearrangement links TRBV20-1 to TRBJ2-7, with 7 bases fitting TRBD2. The source is a woman aged 55-75 years in good health. CDR3 sequence (DNA): TGCAGTGCTATAAGCGGGGCACCCTCCTACGAGCAGTACTTC. Its protein is CSAISGAPSYEQYF.